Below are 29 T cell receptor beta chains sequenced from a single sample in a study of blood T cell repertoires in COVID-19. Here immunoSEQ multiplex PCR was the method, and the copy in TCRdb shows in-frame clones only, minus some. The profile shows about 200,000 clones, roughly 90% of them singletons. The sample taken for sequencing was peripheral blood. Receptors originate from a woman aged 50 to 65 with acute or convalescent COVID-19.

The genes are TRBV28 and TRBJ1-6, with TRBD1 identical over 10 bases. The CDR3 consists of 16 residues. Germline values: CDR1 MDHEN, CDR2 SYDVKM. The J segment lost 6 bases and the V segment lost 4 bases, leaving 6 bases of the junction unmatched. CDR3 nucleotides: TGTGCCAGCAGTTCGGGACAGGGGATAAGTAATTCACCCCTCCACTTT. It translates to CASSSGQGISNSPLHF.

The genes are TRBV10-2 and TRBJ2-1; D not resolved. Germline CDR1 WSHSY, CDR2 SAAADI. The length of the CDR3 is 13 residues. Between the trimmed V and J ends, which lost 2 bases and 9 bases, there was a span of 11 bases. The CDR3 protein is CASSEELGIEQFF. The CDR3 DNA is TGCGCCAGCAGTGAGGAACTCGGTATTGAGCAGTTCTTC.

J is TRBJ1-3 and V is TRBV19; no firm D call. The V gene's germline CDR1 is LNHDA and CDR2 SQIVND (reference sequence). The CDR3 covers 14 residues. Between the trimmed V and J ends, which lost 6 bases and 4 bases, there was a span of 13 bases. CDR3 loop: CASSTTDLGNTIYF. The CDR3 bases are TGTGCCAGTAGCACCACAGATCTCGGAAACACCATATATTTT. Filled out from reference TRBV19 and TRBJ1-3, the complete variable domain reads DGGITQSPKYLFRKEGQNVTLSCEQNLNHDAMYWYRQDPGQGLRLIYYSQIVNDFQKGDIAEGYSVSREKKESFPLTVTSAQKNPTAFYLCASSTTDLGNTIYFGEGSWLTVV.

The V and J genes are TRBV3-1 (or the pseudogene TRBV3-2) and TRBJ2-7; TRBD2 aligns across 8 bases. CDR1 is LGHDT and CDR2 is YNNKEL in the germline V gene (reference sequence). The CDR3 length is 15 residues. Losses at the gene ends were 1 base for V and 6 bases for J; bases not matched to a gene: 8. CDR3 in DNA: TGTGCCAGCAGCCAAGGAAGCGGGGGAGAGTCCGAGCAGTACTTC. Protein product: CASSQGSGGESEQYF.

The CDR3 DNA reads TGTGCCAGCAGTCCAACAGGGTTCTACGAGCAGTACTTC. Its protein is CASSPTGFYEQYF. The chain carries TRBV6-5 and TRBJ2-7, with D tentatively TRBD1 (6 bases). The CDR3 extends over 13 amino acids. Germline CDR1 MNHEY, CDR2 SVGAGI. Deletions cut 5 bases from V and 3 bases from J, with 11 bases between.

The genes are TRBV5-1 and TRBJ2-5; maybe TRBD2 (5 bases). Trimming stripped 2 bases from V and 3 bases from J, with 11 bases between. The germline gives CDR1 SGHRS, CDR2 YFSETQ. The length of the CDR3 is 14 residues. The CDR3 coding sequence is TGCGCCAGCAGCTTTGGCCCGGGGAAAGAGACCCAGTACTTC. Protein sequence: CASSFGPGKETQYF.

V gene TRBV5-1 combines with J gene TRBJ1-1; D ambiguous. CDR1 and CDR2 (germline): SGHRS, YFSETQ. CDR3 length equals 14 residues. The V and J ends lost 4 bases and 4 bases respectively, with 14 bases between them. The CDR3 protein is CASSSGDLGTEAFF. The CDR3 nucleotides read TGCGCCAGCAGCAGCGGTGACCTGGGCACTGAAGCTTTCTTT.

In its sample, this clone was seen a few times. The CDR3 loop reads CASSYTAARNQPQHF. In DNA form, the CDR3 reads TGTGCCAGCAGCTATACGGCGGCGAGAAATCAGCCCCAGCATTTT. The chain joins TRBV7-8 to TRBJ1-5; no clear D. With 4 bases removed from V and 4 bases from J, the gap between germline ends came to 14 bases. The CDR3 runs 15 residues. Per the germline V gene, CDR1 is SGHVS and CDR2 is FQNEAQ.

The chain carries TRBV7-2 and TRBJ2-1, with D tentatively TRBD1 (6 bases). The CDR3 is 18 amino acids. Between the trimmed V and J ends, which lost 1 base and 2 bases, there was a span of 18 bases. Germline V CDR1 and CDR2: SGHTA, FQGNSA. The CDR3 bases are TGTGCCAGCAGCTTAGTAGGAGATGGGGGCCTGACCTACAATGAGCAGTTCTTC. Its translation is CASSLVGDGGLTYNEQFF.

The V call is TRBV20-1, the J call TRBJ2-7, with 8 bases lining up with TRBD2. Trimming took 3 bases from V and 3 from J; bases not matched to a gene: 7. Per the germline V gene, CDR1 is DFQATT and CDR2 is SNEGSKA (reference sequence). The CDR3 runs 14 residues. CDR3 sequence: CSASRTSGYYEQYF. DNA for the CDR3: TGCAGTGCTAGTCGTACTAGCGGATACTACGAGCAGTACTTC.

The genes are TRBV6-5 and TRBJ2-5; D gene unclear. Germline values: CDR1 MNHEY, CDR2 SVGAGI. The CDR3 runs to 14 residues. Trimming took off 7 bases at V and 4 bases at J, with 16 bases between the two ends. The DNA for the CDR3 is TGTGCCAGCATTTCCCATGGCGGTCGAGAGACCCAGTACTTC. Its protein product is CASISHGGRETQYF.

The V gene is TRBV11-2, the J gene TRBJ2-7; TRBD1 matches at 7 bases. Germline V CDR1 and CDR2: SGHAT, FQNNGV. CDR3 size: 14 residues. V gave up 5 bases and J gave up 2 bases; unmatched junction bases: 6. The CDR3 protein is CASSARQGPYEQYF. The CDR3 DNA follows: TGTGCCAGCAGCGCCCGACAGGGCCCCTACGAGCAGTACTTC. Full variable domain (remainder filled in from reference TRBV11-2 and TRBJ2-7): EAGVAQSPRYKIIEKRQSVAFWCNPISGHATLYWYQQILGQGPKLLIQFQNNGVVDDSQLPKDRFSAERLKGVDSTLKIQPAKLEDSAVYLCASSARQGPYEQYFGPGTRLTVT.

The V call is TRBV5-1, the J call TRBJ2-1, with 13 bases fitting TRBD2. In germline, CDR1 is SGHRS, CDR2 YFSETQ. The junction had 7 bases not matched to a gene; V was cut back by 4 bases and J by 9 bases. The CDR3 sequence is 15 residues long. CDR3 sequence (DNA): TGCGCCAGCAGCCAAACTAGCGGGGGGGCCATTGAGCAGTTCTTC. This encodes CASSQTSGGAIEQFF. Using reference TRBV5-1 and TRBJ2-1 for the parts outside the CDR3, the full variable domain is KAGVTQTPRYLIKTRGQQVTLSCSPISGHRSVSWYQQTPGQGLQFLFEYFSETQRNKGNFPGRFSGRQFSNSRSEMNVSTLELGDSALYLCASSQTSGGAIEQFFGPGTRLTVL.

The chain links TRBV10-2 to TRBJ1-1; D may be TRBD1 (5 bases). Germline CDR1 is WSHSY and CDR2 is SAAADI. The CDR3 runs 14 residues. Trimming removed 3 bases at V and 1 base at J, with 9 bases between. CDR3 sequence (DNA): TGCGCCAGCAGTGAACCCGGACAGAACACTGAAGCTTTCTTT. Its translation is CASSEPGQNTEAFF.

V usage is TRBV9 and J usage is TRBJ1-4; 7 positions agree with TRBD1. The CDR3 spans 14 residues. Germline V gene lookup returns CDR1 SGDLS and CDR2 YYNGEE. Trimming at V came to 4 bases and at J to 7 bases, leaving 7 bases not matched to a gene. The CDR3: CASSLGQVGEKLFF. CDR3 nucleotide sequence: TGTGCCAGCAGCTTAGGACAGGTCGGTGAAAAACTGTTTTTT.

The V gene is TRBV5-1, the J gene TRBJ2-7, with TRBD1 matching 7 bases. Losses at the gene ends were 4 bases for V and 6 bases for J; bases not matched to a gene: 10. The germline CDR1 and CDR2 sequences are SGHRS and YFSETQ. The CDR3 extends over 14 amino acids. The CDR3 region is CASSLFYTGAEQYF. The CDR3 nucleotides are TGCGCCAGCAGCCTATTTTATACAGGGGCCGAGCAGTACTTC.

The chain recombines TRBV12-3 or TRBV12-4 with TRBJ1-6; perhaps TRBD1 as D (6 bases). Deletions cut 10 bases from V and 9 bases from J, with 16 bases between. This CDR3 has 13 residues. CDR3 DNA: TGTGCCACCGTGCGCGGGGGCGGTTCACCCCTCCACTTT. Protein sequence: CATVRGGGSPLHF.

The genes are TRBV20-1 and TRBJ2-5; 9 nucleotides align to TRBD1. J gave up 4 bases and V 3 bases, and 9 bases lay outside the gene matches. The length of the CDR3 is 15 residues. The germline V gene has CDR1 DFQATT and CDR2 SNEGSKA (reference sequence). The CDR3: CSASFLGQGGETQYF. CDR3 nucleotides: TGCAGTGCTAGTTTCTTGGGACAGGGTGGAGAGACCCAGTACTTC.

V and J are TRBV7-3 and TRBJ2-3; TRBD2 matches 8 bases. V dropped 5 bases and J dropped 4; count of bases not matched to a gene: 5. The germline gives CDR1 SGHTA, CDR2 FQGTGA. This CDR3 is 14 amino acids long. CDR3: CASSHSGAADTQYF. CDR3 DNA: TGTGCCAGCAGCCATAGCGGGGCTGCAGATACGCAGTATTTT.

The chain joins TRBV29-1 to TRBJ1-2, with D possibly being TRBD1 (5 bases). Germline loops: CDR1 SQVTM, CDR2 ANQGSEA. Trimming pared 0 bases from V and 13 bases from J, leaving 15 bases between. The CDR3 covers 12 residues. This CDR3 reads CSVEDPGLPSTF. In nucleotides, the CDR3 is TGCAGCGTTGAAGACCCGGGACTCCCTAGCACCTTC.

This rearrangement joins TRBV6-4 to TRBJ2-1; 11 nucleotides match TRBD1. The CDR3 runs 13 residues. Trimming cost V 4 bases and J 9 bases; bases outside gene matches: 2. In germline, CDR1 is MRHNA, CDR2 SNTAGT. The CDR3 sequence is CASSGGQGAEQFF. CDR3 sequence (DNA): TGTGCCAGCAGTGGCGGACAGGGGGCTGAGCAGTTCTTC.

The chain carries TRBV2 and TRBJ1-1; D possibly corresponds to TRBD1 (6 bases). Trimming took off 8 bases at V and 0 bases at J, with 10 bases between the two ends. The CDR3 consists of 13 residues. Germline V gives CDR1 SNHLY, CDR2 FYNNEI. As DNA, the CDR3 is TGTGCCAGCGGACAGCACATGAACACTGAAGCTTTCTTT. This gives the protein CASGQHMNTEAFF.

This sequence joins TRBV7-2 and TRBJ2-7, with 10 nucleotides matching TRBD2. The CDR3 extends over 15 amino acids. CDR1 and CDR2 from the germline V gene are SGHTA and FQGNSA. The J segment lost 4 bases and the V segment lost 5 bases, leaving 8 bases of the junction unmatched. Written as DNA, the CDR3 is TGTGCCAGCAGCCCAAGGGGACTAGCGTCTTACGAGCAGTACTTC. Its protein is CASSPRGLASYEQYF. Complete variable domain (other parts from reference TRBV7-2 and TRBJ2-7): GAGVSQSPSNKVTEKGKDVELRCDPISGHTALYWYRQSLGQGLEFLIYFQGNSAPDKSGLPSDRFSAERTGGSVSTLTIQRTQQEDSAVYLCASSPRGLASYEQYFGPGTRLTVT.

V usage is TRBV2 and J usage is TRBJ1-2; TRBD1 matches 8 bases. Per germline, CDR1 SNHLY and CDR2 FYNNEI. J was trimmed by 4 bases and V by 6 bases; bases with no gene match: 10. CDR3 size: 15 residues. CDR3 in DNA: TGTGCCAGCAGGTCGGAAGGGACAGGTTTCTATGGCTACACCTTC. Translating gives CASRSEGTGFYGYTF.

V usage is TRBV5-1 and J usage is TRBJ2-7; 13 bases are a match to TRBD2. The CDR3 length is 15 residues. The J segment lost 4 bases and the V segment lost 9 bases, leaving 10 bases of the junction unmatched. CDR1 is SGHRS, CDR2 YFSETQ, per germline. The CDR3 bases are TGCGCCATCTTAATGACTAGCGGGGGGTTATACGAGCAGTACTTC. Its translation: CAILMTSGGLYEQYF.

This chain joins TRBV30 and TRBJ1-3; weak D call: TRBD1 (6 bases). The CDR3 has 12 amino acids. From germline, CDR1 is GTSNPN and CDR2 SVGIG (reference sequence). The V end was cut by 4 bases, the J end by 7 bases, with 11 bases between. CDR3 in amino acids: CAWKGGGNTIYF. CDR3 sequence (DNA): TGTGCCTGGAAAGGGGGAGGGAACACCATATATTTT.

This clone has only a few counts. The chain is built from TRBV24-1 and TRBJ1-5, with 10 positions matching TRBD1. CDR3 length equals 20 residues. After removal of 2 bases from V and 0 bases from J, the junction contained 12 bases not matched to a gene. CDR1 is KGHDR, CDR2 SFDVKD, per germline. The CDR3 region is CATSDYHRGQGVRSNQPQHF. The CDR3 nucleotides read TGTGCCACCAGTGATTATCATAGAGGACAGGGGGTTCGTAGCAATCAGCCCCAGCATTTT.

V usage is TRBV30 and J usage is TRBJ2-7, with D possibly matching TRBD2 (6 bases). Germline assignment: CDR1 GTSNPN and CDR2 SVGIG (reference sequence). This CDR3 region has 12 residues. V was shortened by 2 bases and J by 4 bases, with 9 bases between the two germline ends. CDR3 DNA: TGTGCCTGGAGTTTCGGGGGATACGAGCAGTACTTC. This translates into CAWSFGGYEQYF.

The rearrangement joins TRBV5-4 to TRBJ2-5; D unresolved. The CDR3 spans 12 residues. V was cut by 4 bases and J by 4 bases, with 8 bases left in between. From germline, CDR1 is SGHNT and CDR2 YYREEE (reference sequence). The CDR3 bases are TGTGCCAGCAGCGTGTTGAGAGAGACCCAGTACTTC. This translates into CASSVLRETQYF.